This record concerns one T cell receptor beta chain sequence. These data are taken from a study of graft-versus-host responses after intestinal transplantation. For the study at large: Induction using anti-thymocyte globulin, followed by tacrolimus and steroids for about three years, was given to all recipients.

Study observations and caveats: Recipient marrow contained GvH clones, some of which appeared first in ileum or blood.

The data were produced by immunoSEQ multiplex PCR, yet TCRdb's version contains in-frame clones alone and is incomplete. The table records just over 15,000 clones, around 33% of them present only once. The ends were cut back, 0 bases at V and 2 bases at J, with 11 bases in the middle. The CDR3 is made up of 16 amino acids. CDR1 LGHNA and CDR2 YNFKEQ come from the germline V gene. The J gene is TRBJ2-1, the V gene TRBV4-2, with D uncertain. The input for sequencing was alloreactive CD4+ T cells from a mixed lymphocyte reaction culture, taken before intestinal transplant. Specified subset: CFSE-low proliferating T cells sorted from roughly six-day pre-transplant mixed lymphocyte reaction (GvH or HvG direction). This sequence was found in a human patient who received an intestinal transplant. The DNA for the CDR3 is TGTGCCAGCAGCCAAGAAGGCCTAGTCACCTACAATGAGCAGTTCTTC. It encodes CASSQEGLVTYNEQFF.